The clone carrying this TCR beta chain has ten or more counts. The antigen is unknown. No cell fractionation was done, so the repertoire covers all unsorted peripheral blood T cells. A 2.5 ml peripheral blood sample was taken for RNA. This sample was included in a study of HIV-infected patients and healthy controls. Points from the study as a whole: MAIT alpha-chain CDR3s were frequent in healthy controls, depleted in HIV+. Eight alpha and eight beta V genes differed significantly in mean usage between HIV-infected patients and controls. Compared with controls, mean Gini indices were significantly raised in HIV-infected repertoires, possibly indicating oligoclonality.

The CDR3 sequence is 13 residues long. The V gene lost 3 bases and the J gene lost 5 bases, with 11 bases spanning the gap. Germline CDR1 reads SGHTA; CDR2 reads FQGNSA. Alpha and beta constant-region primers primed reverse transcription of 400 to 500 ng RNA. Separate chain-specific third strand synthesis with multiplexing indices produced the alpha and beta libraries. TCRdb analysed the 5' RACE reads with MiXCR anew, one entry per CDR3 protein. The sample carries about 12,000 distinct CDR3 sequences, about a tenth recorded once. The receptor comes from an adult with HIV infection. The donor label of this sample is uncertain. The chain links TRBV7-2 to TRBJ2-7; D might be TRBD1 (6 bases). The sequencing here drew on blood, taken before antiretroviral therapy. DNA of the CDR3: TGTGCCAGCAGCTTTTCAGGGGAAAACGAGCAGTACTTC. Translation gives CASSFSGENEQYF.